This note documents a single T cell receptor beta chain sequence. Germline CDR1 WSHSY, CDR2 SAAADI. Losses at the gene ends were 3 bases for V and 2 bases for J; bases not matched to a gene: 8. This CDR3 spans 16 amino acids. Participants, roughly 18 to 90 years old, spanned about 26 US areas. Recovered status applied to Cohort 3 donors who had two consecutive negative PCRs. It also applied to those with clearance or with symptom resolution. TCRdb's table, derived via immunoSEQ multiplex PCR, lists solely in-frame clones and lacks some. The table has 350,000 to 450,000 clones, roughly 86% seen once. The source of the sample is a study of blood T cell repertoires in COVID-19. Study-wide context: The United States, Italy and Spain were the sources of the acute and convalescent COVID-19 samples.

This receptor was identified in a woman in her 30s who had recovered from COVID-19. The chain combines TRBV10-2 with TRBJ1-2; 8 positions agree with TRBD1. The sequencing input was PBMCs or T cells enriched from blood (not recorded which). The CDR3 nucleotides are TGCGCCAGCAGTGACAAGAGGACAGGGAGAAACTATGGCTACACCTTC. Translated: CASSDKRTGRNYGYTF.